Each of the 14 T cell receptor beta chains below was sequenced from the same sample in a study of blood T cells in healthy people across ages. For the second PCR, which ran for about 6 to 12 cycles, a sample-barcoded 5' primer and a J-beta primer mix were used. Each CDR3 protein is one row after TCRdb ran MiXCR on the 5' RACE reads. The sample lists over 1.5 million distinct CDR3 sequences, approximately 50% seen once, with around 2.1% in the top ten. The specimen sequenced was blood. Source of these receptors: a woman aged 40 to 50 in good health.

The V call is TRBV5-1, the J call TRBJ2-5; D may be TRBD1 (6 bases). Germline CDR1 reads SGHRS; CDR2 reads YFSETQ. The germline V and J ends were trimmed by 4 bases and 1 base, with 14 bases remaining between them. The CDR3 loop spans 15 amino acids. CDR3 sequence reads: CASSPQPQGQETQYF. CDR3 bases: TGCGCCAGCAGCCCTCAGCCACAGGGCCAAGAGACCCAGTACTTC.

This clonotype was seen more than once but under ten times. The chain is built from TRBV20-1 and TRBJ2-1; the match to TRBD1 covers 8 bases. V trimming: 6 bases; J trimming: 0 bases; junction bases outside the gene matches: 13. CDR1 and CDR2 (germline): DFQATT, SNEGSKA (reference sequence). This CDR3 is built from 17 residues. The CDR3 region is CSARNPGTGASYNEQFF. In DNA form, the CDR3 reads TGCAGTGCCAGAAACCCCGGGACAGGTGCCTCCTACAATGAGCAGTTCTTC.

This clonotype showed up just a few times. This chain joins TRBV4-3 and TRBJ1-2, with D uncertain. This CDR3 has 13 residues. From germline, CDR1 is LGHNA and CDR2 YSLEER. Trimming pared 2 bases from V and 2 bases from J, leaving 6 bases between. The CDR3: CASSQLRNYGYTF. CDR3 DNA: TGCGCCAGCAGCCAACTCCGAAACTATGGCTACACCTTC.

The chain has TRBV15 and TRBJ1-1; D is unresolved. The V end lost 6 bases, the J end lost 1 base, and 18 bases lay between the germline ends. This CDR3 has 16 amino acids. Germline CDR1 reads LNHNV; CDR2 reads YYDKDF (reference sequence). CDR3 sequence reads: CATREGARPRNTEAFF. The DNA for the CDR3 is TGTGCCACCAGGGAGGGAGCCCGTCCCAGGAACACTGAAGCTTTCTTT.

This clonotype has only a few counts. This chain uses TRBV5-6 with TRBJ2-1, with 8 bases that match TRBD1. The ends lost 0 bases at V and 6 bases at J; junction bases unmatched: 5. The germline CDR1 and CDR2 sequences are SGHDT and YYEEEE. This CDR3 contains 15 residues. CDR3 amino acids: CASSLGRGLINEQFF. The DNA for the CDR3 is TGTGCCAGCAGCTTGGGCAGGGGGCTAATCAATGAGCAGTTCTTC.

The V call is TRBV2, the J call TRBJ2-5; D gene uncertain. The CDR3 consists of 13 residues. The V and J ends lost 1 base and 1 base respectively, with 4 bases between them. Germline V gene data show CDR1 as SNHLY and CDR2 as FYNNEI. The CDR3 nucleotides are TGTGCCAGCAGTGAAGTCTTCCAAGAGACCCAGTACTTC. Encoded protein: CASSEVFQETQYF.

Comment on this clonotype: At one end, the junction sequence differs from germline, possibly due to a read error. The gene calls are TRBV2 and TRBJ2-7; no firm D call. Germline CDR1 reads SNHLY; CDR2 reads FYNNEI. The CDR3 consists of 11 residues. CDR3 residues: CVSSEEYGQYF. The CDR3 nucleotides read TGTGTCAGCAGTGAGGAGTACGGGCAGTACTTC.

This clonotype has a handful of counts. This rearrangement joins TRBV27 to TRBJ1-2; 7 bases are a match to TRBD1. The germline V gene encodes CDR1 MNHEY and CDR2 SMNVEV (reference sequence). J gave up 6 bases and V 6 bases, and 7 bases lay outside the gene matches. This CDR3 spans 13 amino acids. The CDR3 protein is CASSPDRDHGYTF. Written as DNA, the CDR3 is TGTGCCAGCAGCCCCGACAGGGATCATGGCTACACCTTC.

The rearrangement links TRBV6-1 to TRBJ1-2, with D tentatively TRBD1 (6 bases). The germline CDR1 and CDR2 sequences are MNHNS and SASEGT. The CDR3 runs 13 residues. V was shortened by 7 bases and J by 8 bases, with 17 bases between the two germline ends. The CDR3, as DNA: TGTGCCAGCACACTACAGGGCCCAAGAGGCTACACCTTC. The encoded protein is CASTLQGPRGYTF.

This clonotype was seen a handful of times. This sequence joins TRBV12-3 or TRBV12-4 and TRBJ2-5, with a possible D match to TRBD1 (6 bases). The CDR3 is 16 residues long. V was trimmed by 5 bases and J by 2 bases, leaving 18 bases between them. For the CDR3, the DNA is TGTGCCAGCAGTCGCCATGGACAGTCTGGGCAAGAGACCCAGTACTTC. Translating it yields CASSRHGQSGQETQYF.

This clonotype was seen a few times. The CDR3 sequence: CSVGSTDREQYF. CDR3 coding DNA: TGCAGCGTCGGATCGACTGACCGCGAGCAGTACTTC. The chain combines TRBV29-1 with TRBJ2-5; D is unresolved. The J call could be wrong; TRBJ2-7 is a better fit for the DNA end. CDR3 length equals 12 residues. Germline V gene sequence: CDR1 SQVTM, CDR2 ANQGSEA.

This clonotype was counted only a few times. V gene TRBV24-1 combines with J gene TRBJ2-1; perhaps TRBD2 as D (5 bases). Trimming took 1 base from V and 7 from J, leaving 13 bases between them. CDR3 length: 15 residues. CDR1 is KGHDR, CDR2 SFDVKD, per germline. CDR3 residues: CATSDFDRGLNEQFF. The CDR3, as DNA: TGTGCCACCAGTGATTTTGATCGGGGATTGAATGAGCAGTTCTTC.

This CDR3 reads CASSEGPTDYEQYF. The CDR3 DNA is TGCGCCAGCAGCGAGGGACCGACTGACTACGAGCAGTACTTC. The chain carries TRBV5-1 and TRBJ2-7; either TRBD1 or TRBD2 may supply D (5 bases each). Germline V gene data show CDR1 as SGHRS and CDR2 as YFSETQ. The CDR3 loop spans 14 amino acids. The V end lost 4 bases, the J end lost 3 bases, and 14 bases lay between the germline ends.

J is TRBJ2-5 and V is TRBV11-2; TRBD2 aligns across 12 bases. Germline CDR1 and CDR2: SGHAT and FQNNGV. This CDR3 region has 15 residues. The trim removed 2 bases at V and 8 bases at J, leaving 6 bases unmatched. CDR3: CASSLPTSGGKTQYF. The CDR3 DNA sequence: TGTGCCAGCAGCTTACCCACTAGCGGGGGGAAAACCCAGTACTTC.